This T cell receptor (beta chain) was captured by sequencing in a study of T-cell reconstitution after alpha-beta-depleted transplantation in children. Preparing the TCRbeta library involved the use of unique molecular identifiers. TCRdb fed the PCR reads into MiXCR, producing one record per CDR3 protein. The sample has some 840,000 distinct CDR3 sequences; roughly 15% are singletons. Study observations and caveats: For some patients, TCRbeta diversity was high at day 60 because of recipient T cells and thymic progenitors that survived. When one year had passed after transplant, most T-cell counts and diversity came from newly produced T cells.

The germline gives CDR1 LGHDT, CDR2 YNNKEL (reference sequence). This CDR3 has 16 amino acids. The junction had 12 bases not matched to a gene; V was cut back by 4 bases and J by 5 bases. On this clonotype itself: The antigen remains undetermined.

V gene TRBV3-1 combines with J gene TRBJ2-7; 9 nucleotides align to TRBD2. Sequencing was performed on PBMCs, mostly from graft donor cells, taken 360 days after TCRalphabeta/CD19-depleted stem cell transplant. The receptor was derived from a male patient aged 10-17 years who had a stem cell transplant for acute lymphoblastic leukemia, so the T cells may come from the graft donor. CDR3 protein: CASSPSPLAGLHEQYF. Written as DNA, the CDR3 is TGTGCCAGCAGCCCCAGCCCACTAGCGGGCCTACACGAGCAGTACTTC.